This T cell receptor (beta chain) was captured by sequencing in a study of blood T cell repertoires in COVID-19. The V gene end was trimmed by 0 bases and the J gene end by 7 bases; junction bases not matched to a gene: 1. The CDR3 has 15 residues. Germline-derived CDR1 and CDR2 are LNHNV and YYDKDF (reference sequence). Measured with immunoSEQ multiplex PCR; TCRdb has only the in-frame clones, and not every one. The sample lists hundreds of thousands of clones; approximately 90% were seen once. The TCR was taken from a young woman who had recovered from COVID-19. The chain has TRBV15 and TRBJ2-1; 12 bases line up with TRBD2. Sequenced: PBMCs or T cells enriched from blood (not recorded which). The CDR3 protein is CATSRDTSGGNEQFF. CDR3 DNA sequence: TGTGCCACCAGCAGAGATACTAGCGGGGGGAATGAGCAGTTCTTC.